This T cell receptor beta chain was sequenced for a study of blood T cell repertoires in COVID-19 (dated by TCRdb to the early 2020s). Background for the entire study: Samples from collaborators originated in the United States, Italy and Spain and spanned both the acute and convalescent phases of COVID-19. The material from the prospective study consisted of cDNA or gDNA derived from T cells, B-cell-depleted T cells, or PBMCs. The dataset comprised deeply sampled blood TCRbeta repertoires from subjects exposed to, actively infected with, or recovered from COVID-19. A freely available public database, intended as a resource for researchers studying the immune response to SARS-CoV-2, is where the repertoires were released. The samples were drawn from two sources: the first 160 participants of the ongoing ImmuneRACE study, and 1,000 to 1,500 subjects contributed by 6 global collaborators. A de-identified subject ID, COVID-19 status, age in years and sex were almost always included in the sample metadata. Where available, HLA class I and class II types were taken from metadata supplied by the sample provider and were not determined by assay-based typing. Findings and caveats that apply to the study as a whole: Clinical and demographic metadata were provided uncurated, with the amount varying by source and participant.

Trimming at the junction amounts to 0 bases on V and 4 bases on J, and the germline ends lie 11 bases apart. CDR1 and CDR2 (SGHTA, FQGTGA) derive from the germline V gene. The CDR3 runs 15 amino acids, cysteine and phenylalanine included. Only the CDR3 part of the read is kept: 45 bases, read in frame from the first base. Each collaborating institution followed its own protocols to collect whole blood in K2EDTA tubes. For TCRbeta analysis, collaborators shipped samples in one of three forms: frozen whole blood, isolated PBMCs, or DNA extracted from either of those sample types. This clone was seen only a few times. No cognate antigen has been identified for it. Qualities for individual bases were not recorded, and no much larger clone is one base off. TCRbeta CDR3 regions were amplified from genomic DNA by means of the immunoSEQ Assay, a bias-controlled multiplex PCR. From the authors' description of their analysis: The number of nucleated cells in each sample was estimated from the amplification of reference gene primers within the assay. Sequence reads were collapsed and filtered to measure the absolute abundance of every unique TCRbeta CDR3 rearrangement. For each sample, productive Simpson clonality was calculated by taking the square root of Simpson's diversity index across productive rearrangements. Here the immuneACCESS table is served through TCRdb, limited to in-frame sequences with V and J called. Missing clones are a known gap in these copies; in checked studies unresolved V genes cover under half, and the rest lacks a known reason. V, J and clone size reflect that table, while D and trimming were determined from the DNA. This sample lists tens of thousands of clones; 88% were detected once. Of the sample, approximately 3% falls within the top ten clones.

The source is a man aged 45-65 years with active COVID-19. The chain is made from TRBV7-3 and TRBJ2-3, with the D gene not clear enough to name. The sample was peripheral blood. In nucleotides, the sequence is TGTGCCAGCAGCTTAACGAAACTTACTTCAGATACGCAGTATTTT. This translates into CASSLTKLTSDTQYF.